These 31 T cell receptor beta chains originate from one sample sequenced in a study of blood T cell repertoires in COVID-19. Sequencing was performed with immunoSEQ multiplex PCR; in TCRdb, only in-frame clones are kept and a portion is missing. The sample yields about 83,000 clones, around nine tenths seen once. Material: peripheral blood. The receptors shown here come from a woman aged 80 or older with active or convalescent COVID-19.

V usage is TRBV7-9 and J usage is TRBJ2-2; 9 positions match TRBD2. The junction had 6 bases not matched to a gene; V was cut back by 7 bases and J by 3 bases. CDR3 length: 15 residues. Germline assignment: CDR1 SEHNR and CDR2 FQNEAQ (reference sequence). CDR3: CASTPRGGDTGELFF. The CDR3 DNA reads TGTGCCAGCACCCCCCGCGGGGGGGACACCGGGGAGCTGTTTTTT.

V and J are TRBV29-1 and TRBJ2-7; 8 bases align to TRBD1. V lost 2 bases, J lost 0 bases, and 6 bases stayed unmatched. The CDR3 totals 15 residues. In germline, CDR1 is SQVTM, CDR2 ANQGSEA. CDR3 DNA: TGCAGCGTTGAAAAAACAGGGGGTCTCTCCTACGAGCAGTACTTC. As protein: CSVEKTGGLSYEQYF.

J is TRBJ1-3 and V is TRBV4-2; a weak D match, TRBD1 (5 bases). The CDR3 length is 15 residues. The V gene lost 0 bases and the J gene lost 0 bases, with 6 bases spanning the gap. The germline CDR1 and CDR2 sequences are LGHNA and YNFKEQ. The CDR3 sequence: CASSQEGGSGNTIYF. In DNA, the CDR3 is TGTGCCAGCAGCCAAGAGGGGGGCTCTGGAAACACCATATATTTT.

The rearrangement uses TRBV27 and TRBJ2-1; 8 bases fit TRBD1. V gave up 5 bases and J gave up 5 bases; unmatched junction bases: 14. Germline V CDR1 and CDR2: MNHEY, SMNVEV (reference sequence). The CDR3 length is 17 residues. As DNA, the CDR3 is TGTGCCAGCAGTCTAGGATGGACAGGGAGGTACAACAATGAGCAGTTCTTC. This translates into CASSLGWTGRYNNEQFF.

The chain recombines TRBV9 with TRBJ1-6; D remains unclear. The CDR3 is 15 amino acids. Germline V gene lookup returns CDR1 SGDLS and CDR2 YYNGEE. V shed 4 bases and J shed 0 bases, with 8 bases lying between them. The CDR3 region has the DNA TGTGCCAGCAGCTCGGGGAGCTCCTATAATTCACCCCTCCACTTT. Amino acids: CASSSGSSYNSPLHF.

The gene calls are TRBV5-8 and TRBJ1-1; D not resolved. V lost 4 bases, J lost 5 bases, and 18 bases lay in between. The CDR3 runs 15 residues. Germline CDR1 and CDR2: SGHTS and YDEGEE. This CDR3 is CASSRTAAGWTEAFF. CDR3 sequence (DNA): TGTGCCAGCAGCCGGACTGCCGCGGGGTGGACTGAAGCTTTCTTT.

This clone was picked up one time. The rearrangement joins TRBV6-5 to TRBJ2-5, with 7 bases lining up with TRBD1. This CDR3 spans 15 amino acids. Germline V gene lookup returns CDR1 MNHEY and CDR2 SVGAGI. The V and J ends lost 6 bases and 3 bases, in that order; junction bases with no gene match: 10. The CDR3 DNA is TGTGCCAGCAGATTTCTAGCCGGGACAGAAGAGACCCAGTACTTC. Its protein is CASRFLAGTEETQYF.

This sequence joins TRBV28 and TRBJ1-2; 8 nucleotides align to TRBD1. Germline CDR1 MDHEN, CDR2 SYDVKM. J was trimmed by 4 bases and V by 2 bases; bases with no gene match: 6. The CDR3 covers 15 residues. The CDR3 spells CASSLRQGAPYGYTF. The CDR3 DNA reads TGTGCCAGCAGTTTAAGGCAGGGGGCACCCTATGGCTACACCTTC.

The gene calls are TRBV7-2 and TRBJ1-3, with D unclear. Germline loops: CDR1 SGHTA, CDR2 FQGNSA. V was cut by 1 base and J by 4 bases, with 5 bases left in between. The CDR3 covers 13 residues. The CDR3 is CASSLGRGNTIYF. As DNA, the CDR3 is TGTGCCAGCAGCTTAGGGAGGGGAAACACCATATATTTT.

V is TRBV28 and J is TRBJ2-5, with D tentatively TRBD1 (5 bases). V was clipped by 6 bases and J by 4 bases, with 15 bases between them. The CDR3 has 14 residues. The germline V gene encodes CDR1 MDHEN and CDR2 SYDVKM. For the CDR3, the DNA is TGTGCCAGCAGCCTAACCCAGGGAAGAGAGACCCAGTACTTC. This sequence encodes CASSLTQGRETQYF.

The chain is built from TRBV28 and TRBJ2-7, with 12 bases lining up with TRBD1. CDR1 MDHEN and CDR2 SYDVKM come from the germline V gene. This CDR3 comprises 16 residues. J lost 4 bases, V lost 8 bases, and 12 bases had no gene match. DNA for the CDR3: TGTGCCAGCGGGTCGGCCGGGACAGGGGGCTTGTACGAGCAGTACTTC. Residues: CASGSAGTGGLYEQYF.

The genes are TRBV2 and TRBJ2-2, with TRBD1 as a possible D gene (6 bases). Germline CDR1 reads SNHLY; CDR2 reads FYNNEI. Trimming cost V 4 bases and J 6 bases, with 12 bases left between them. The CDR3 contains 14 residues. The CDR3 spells CASSAQGWAGELFF. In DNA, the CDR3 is TGTGCCAGCAGTGCACAGGGATGGGCCGGGGAGCTGTTTTTT.

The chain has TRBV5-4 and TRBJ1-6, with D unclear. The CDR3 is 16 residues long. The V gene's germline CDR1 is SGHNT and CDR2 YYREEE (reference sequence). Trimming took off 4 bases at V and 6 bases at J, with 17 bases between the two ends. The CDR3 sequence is CASSASSSRPNSPLHF. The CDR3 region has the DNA TGTGCCAGCAGCGCTAGCTCGAGCCGTCCTAATTCACCCCTCCACTTT.

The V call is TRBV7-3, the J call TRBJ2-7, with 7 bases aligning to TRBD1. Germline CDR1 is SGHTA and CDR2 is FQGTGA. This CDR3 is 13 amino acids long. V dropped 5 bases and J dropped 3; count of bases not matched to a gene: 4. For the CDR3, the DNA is TGTGCCAGCAGCGTGTACAGGGGCTACGAGCAGTACTTC. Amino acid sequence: CASSVYRGYEQYF. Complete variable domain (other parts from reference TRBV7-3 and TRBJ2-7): GAGVSQTPSNKVTEKGKYVELRCDPISGHTALYWYRQSLGQGPEFLIYFQGTGAADDSGLPNDRFFAVRPEGSVSTLKIQRTERGDSAVYLCASSVYRGYEQYFGPGTRLTVT.

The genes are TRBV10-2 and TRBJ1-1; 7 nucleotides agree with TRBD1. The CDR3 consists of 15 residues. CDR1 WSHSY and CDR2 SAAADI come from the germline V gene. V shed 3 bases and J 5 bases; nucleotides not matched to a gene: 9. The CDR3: CASSDGSGGETEAFF. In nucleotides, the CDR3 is TGCGCCAGCAGTGATGGATCAGGGGGAGAGACTGAAGCTTTCTTT.

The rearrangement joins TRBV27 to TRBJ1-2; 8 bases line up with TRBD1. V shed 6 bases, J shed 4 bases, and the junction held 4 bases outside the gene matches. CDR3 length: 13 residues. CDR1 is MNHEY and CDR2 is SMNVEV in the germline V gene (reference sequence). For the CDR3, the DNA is TGTGCCAGCAGCCGACAGGGGACCTATGGCTACACCTTC. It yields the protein CASSRQGTYGYTF.

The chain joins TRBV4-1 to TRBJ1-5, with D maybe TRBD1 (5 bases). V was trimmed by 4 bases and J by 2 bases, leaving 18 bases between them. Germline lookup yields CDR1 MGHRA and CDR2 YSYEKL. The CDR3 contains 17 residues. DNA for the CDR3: TGCGCCAGCAGCCGCTGGGGACTGGGGGGGGGCAATCAGCCCCAGCATTTT. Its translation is CASSRWGLGGGNQPQHF.

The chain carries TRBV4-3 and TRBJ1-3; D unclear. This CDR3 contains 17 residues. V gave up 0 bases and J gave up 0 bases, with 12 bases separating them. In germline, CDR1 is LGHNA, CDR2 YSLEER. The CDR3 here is CASSQEGGMNSGNTIYF. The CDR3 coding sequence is TGCGCCAGCAGCCAAGAGGGAGGGATGAACTCTGGAAACACCATATATTTT.

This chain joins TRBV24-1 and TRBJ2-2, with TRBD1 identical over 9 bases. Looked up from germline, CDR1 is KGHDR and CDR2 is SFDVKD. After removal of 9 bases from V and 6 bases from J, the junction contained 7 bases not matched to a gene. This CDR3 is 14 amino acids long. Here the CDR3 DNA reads TGTGCCACCTCTAGGGACAGGGATGCCGGGGAGCTGTTTTTT. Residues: CATSRDRDAGELFF.

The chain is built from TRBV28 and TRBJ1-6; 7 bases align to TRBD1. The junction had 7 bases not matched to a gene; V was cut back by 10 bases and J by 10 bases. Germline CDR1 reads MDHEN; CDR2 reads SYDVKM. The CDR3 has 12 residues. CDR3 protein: CANQQGTSPLHF. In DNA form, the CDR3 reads TGTGCCAACCAACAGGGGACCTCACCCCTCCACTTT.

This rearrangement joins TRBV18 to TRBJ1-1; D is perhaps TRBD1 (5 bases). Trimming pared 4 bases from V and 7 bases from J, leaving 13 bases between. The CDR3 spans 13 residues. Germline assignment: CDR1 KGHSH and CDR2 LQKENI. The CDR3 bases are TGTGCCAGCTCACTCACGACGGGGGATGAAGCTTTCTTT. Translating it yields CASSLTTGDEAFF. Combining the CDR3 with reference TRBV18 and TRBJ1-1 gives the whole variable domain NAGVMQNPRHLVRRRGQEARLRCSPMKGHSHVYWYRQLPEEGLKFMVYLQKENIIDESGMPKERFSAEFPKEGPSILRIQQVVRGDSAAYFCASSLTTGDEAFFGQGTRLTVV.

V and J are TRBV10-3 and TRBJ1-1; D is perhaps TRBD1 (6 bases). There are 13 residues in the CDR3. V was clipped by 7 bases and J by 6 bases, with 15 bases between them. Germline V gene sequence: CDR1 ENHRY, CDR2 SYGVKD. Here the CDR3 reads CAITEYQGSEAFF. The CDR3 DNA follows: TGTGCCATCACCGAATATCAGGGGTCTGAAGCTTTCTTT.

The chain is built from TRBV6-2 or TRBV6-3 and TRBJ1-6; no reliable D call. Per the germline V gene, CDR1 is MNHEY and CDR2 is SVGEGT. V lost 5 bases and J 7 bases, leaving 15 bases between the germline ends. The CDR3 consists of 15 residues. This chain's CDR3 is CASSIPTSLNSPLHF. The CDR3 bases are TGTGCCAGCAGTATCCCGACTTCGCTGAATTCACCCCTCCACTTT.

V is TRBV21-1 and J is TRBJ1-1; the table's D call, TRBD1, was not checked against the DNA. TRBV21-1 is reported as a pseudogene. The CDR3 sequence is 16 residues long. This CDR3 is CASSAPGTGTNTEAFF. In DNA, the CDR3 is TGTGCCAGCAGCGCACCCGGGACAGGGACGAACACTGAAGCTTTCTTT.

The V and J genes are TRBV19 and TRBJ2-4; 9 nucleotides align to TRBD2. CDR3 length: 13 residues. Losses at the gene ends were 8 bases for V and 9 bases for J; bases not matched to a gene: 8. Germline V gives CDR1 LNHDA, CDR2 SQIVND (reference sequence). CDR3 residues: CASGLAGEGIQYF. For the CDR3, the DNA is TGTGCCAGTGGGTTAGCGGGGGAGGGCATTCAGTACTTC.

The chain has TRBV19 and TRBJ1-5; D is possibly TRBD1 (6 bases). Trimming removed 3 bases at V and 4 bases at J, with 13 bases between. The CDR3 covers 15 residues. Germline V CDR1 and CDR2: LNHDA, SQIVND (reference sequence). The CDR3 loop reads CASSIIRGTNQPQHF. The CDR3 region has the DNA TGTGCCAGTAGTATCATTAGGGGGACAAATCAGCCCCAGCATTTT. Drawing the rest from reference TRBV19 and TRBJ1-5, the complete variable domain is DGGITQSPKYLFRKEGQNVTLSCEQNLNHDAMYWYRQDPGQGLRLIYYSQIVNDFQKGDIAEGYSVSREKKESFPLTVTSAQKNPTAFYLCASSIIRGTNQPQHFGDGTRLSIL.

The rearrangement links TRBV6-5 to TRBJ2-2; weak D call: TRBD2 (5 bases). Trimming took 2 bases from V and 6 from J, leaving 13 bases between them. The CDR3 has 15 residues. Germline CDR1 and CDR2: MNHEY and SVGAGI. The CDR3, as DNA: TGTGCCAGCAGTTACACCATGAGGGAATCCGGGGAGCTGTTTTTT. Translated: CASSYTMRESGELFF.

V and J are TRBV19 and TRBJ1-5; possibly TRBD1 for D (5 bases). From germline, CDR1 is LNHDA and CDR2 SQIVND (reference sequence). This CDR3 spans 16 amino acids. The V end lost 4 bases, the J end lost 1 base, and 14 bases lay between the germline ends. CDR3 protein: CASSTNQGTSNQPQHF. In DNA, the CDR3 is TGTGCCAGTAGTACCAACCAGGGAACGAGCAATCAGCCCCAGCATTTT.

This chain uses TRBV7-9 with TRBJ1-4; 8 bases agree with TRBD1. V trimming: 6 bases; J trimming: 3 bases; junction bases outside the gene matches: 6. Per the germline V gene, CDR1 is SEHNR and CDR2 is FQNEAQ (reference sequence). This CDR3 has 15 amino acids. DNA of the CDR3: TGTGCCAGCAGGGAACAGGGGGTGGCTAATGAAAAACTGTTTTTT. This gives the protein CASREQGVANEKLFF.

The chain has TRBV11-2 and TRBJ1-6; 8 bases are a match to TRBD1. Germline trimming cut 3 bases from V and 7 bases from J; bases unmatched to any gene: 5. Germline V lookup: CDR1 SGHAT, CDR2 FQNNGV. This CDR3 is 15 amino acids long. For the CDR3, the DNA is TGTGCCAGCAGCTTGACAGGGGCGAGAAATTCACCCCTCCACTTT. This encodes CASSLTGARNSPLHF.

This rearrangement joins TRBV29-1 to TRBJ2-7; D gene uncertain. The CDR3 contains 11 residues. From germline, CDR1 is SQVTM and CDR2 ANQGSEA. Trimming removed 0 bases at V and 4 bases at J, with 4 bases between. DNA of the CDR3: TGCAGCGTTGAAGATAGTTACGAGCAGTACTTC. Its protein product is CSVEDSYEQYF.